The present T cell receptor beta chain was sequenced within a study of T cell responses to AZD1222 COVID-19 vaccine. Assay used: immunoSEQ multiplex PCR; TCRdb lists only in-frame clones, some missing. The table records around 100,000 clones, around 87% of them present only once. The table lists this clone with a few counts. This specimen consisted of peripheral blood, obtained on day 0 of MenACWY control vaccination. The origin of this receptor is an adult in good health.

Here the CDR3 DNA reads TGCGCCAGCAGCCAAAACAGGGGGAACACCGGGGAGCTGTTTTTT. Its translation: CASSQNRGNTGELFF. The gene calls are TRBV4-1 and TRBJ2-2, with TRBD1 matching over 7 bases. J gave up 1 base and V 2 bases, and 1 base lay outside the gene matches. The CDR3 runs 15 residues. CDR1 is MGHRA and CDR2 is YSYEKL in the germline V gene.